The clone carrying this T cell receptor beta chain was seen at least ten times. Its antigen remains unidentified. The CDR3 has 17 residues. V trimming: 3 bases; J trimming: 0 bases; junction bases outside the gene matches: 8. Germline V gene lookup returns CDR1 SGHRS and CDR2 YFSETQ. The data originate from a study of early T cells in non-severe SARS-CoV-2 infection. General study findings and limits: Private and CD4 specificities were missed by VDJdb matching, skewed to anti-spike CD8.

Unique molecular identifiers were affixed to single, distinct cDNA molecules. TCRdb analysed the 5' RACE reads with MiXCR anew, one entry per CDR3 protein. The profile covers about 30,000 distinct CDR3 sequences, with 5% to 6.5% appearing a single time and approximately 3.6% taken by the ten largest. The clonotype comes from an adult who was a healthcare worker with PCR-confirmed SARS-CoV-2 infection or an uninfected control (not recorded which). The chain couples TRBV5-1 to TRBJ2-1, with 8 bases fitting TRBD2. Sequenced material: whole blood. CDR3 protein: CASSSSLLADSYNEQFF. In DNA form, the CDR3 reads TGCGCCAGCAGCTCGTCATTACTAGCGGACTCCTACAATGAGCAGTTCTTC.